The 31 T cell receptor beta chains given below trace back to one sample, sequenced in a study of T cell responses to AZD1222 COVID-19 vaccine. Profiled with immunoSEQ multiplex PCR; TCRdb holds only in-frame clones, not every one. The table lists about 140,000 clones, with over 2% in the top ten. Specimen: peripheral blood. The receptors stem from an adult in good health.

The chain links TRBV25-1 to TRBJ2-7; D tentatively reads TRBD1 or TRBD2 (5 bases each). V was shortened by 6 bases and J by 6 bases, with 9 bases between the two germline ends. The CDR3 covers 11 residues. CDR1 and CDR2 (germline): MGHDK, SYGVNS. The CDR3 sequence: CASRGPIEQYF. The DNA for the CDR3 is TGTGCCAGCAGGGGACCGATCGAGCAGTACTTC.

The chain links TRBV7-2 to TRBJ1-5, with no clear D. Germline CDR1 SGHTA, CDR2 FQGNSA. Trimming pared 6 bases from V and 1 base from J, leaving 16 bases between. The CDR3 runs 16 residues. The CDR3, as DNA: TGTGCCAGCAGTACCTCGGTCCCGGAGAGCAATCAGCCCCAGCATTTT. It encodes CASSTSVPESNQPQHF. The complete variable domain, with remaining parts taken from reference TRBV7-2 and TRBJ1-5, reads GAGVSQSPSNKVTEKGKDVELRCDPISGHTALYWYRQSLGQGLEFLIYFQGNSAPDKSGLPSDRFSAERTGGSVSTLTIQRTQQEDSAVYLCASSTSVPESNQPQHFGDGTRLSIL.

The chain employs TRBV14 and TRBJ1-2, with D hard to call. This CDR3 contains 15 residues. From germline, CDR1 is SGHDN and CDR2 FVKESK. Trimming took off 2 bases at V and 2 bases at J, with 12 bases between the two ends. The chain's CDR3 is CASSQFQRINYGYTF. For the CDR3, the DNA is TGTGCCAGCAGCCAATTTCAAAGGATCAACTATGGCTACACCTTC.

The chain carries TRBV2 and TRBJ2-3, with 9 bases fitting TRBD2. CDR3 length: 16 amino acids. Per germline, CDR1 SNHLY and CDR2 FYNNEI. V shed 3 bases and J 4 bases; nucleotides not matched to a gene: 8. The CDR3 DNA follows: TGTGCCAGCAGTGATATCGGCGGGGGGGCCCCAGATACGCAGTATTTT. This codes for CASSDIGGGAPDTQYF.

J is TRBJ2-3 and V is TRBV19; TRBD2 matches 8 bases. Trimming removed 2 bases from V and 6 bases from J; junction bases left unmatched: 7. CDR1 is LNHDA and CDR2 is SQIVND in the germline V gene (reference sequence). CDR3 length: 15 residues. CDR3 protein: CASSIRTSRWDTQYF. CDR3 sequence (DNA): TGTGCCAGTAGTATAAGGACTAGCCGATGGGATACGCAGTATTTT.

The genes are TRBV18 and TRBJ2-2; D gene ambiguous. Germline V CDR1 and CDR2: KGHSH, LQKENI. Trimming shortened V by 5 bases and J by 2 bases, and 3 bases separated the two germline ends. This CDR3 has 12 amino acids. In DNA, the CDR3 is TGTGCCAGCTCATCTAACACCGGGGAGCTGTTTTTT. As protein: CASSSNTGELFF.

The chain joins TRBV18 to TRBJ2-7; D unclear. The germline V gene encodes CDR1 KGHSH and CDR2 LQKENI. Between the trimmed V and J ends, which lost 2 bases and 7 bases, there was a span of 12 bases. The CDR3 spans 13 residues. The CDR3 DNA is TGTGCCAGCTCACCAGCTCAAGCTAGGGAGCAGTACTTC. Translation: CASSPAQAREQYF.

J is TRBJ2-1 and V is TRBV5-1; TRBD1 matches 7 bases. The ends lost 2 bases at V and 8 bases at J; junction bases unmatched: 7. CDR3 size: 14 residues. Looked up from germline, CDR1 is SGHRS and CDR2 is YFSETQ. The CDR3 bases are TGCGCCAGCAGCTTACAGGGGTCCACGGATGAGCAGTTCTTC. Translation: CASSLQGSTDEQFF.

The chain joins TRBV7-2 to TRBJ2-2; TRBD2 aligns across 8 bases. Germline V gene sequence: CDR1 SGHTA, CDR2 FQGNSA. With V trimmed by 2 bases and J by 4 bases, 9 bases remained unmatched. The CDR3 consists of 17 residues. CDR3 in DNA: TGTGCCAGCAGCTTATCCCCCAGCGGGGGTCTCACCGGGGAGCTGTTTTTT. Protein sequence: CASSLSPSGGLTGELFF.

The chain has TRBV11-3 and TRBJ2-7; no clear D. Germline V CDR1 and CDR2: SGHNT, YENEEA. The CDR3 extends over 11 amino acids. Trimming pared 5 bases from V and 2 bases from J, leaving 4 bases between. In nucleotides, the CDR3 is TGTGCCAGCAGCGGAGCCTACGAGCAGTACTTC. It encodes CASSGAYEQYF.

V usage is TRBV3-1 (or the pseudogene TRBV3-2) and J usage is TRBJ2-7; maybe TRBD1 (7 bases). This CDR3 contains 16 residues. The ends were cut back, 4 bases at V and 4 bases at J, with 20 bases in the middle. Germline V CDR1 and CDR2: LGHDT, YNNKEL (reference sequence). The CDR3 region is CASSPRSRQGGYEQYF. CDR3 bases: TGTGCCAGCAGCCCCCGTTCAAGACAGGGAGGTTACGAGCAGTACTTC.

The rearrangement uses TRBV7-9 and TRBJ1-2; 8 bases match TRBD1. The CDR3 is 13 amino acids. CDR1 is SEHNR, CDR2 FQNEAQ, per germline (reference sequence). Trimming removed 5 bases from V and 4 bases from J; junction bases left unmatched: 3. As DNA, the CDR3 is TGTGCCAGCAGCCAGGGACAGGTCTATGGCTACACCTTC. Protein: CASSQGQVYGYTF. The complete variable domain, with remaining parts taken from reference TRBV7-9 and TRBJ1-2, reads DTGVSQNPRHKITKRGQNVTFRCDPISEHNRLYWYRQTLGQGPEFLTYFQNEAQLEKSRLLSDRFSAERPKGSFSTLEIQRTEQGDSAMYLCASSQGQVYGYTFGSGTRLTVV.

The rearrangement uses TRBV7-9 and TRBJ1-1; no firm D call. This CDR3 has 13 amino acids. Germline V gene sequence: CDR1 SEHNR, CDR2 FQNEAQ (reference sequence). Trimming shortened V by 8 bases and J by 0 bases, and 10 bases separated the two germline ends. CDR3 sequence (DNA): TGTGCCAGCGCCCTGGCTCTGAACACTGAAGCTTTCTTT. It encodes CASALALNTEAFF.

This chain joins TRBV30 and TRBJ1-2; TRBD1 is a possible D gene (5 bases). This CDR3 contains 13 residues. Between the trimmed V and J ends, which lost 7 bases and 5 bases, there was a span of 17 bases. Germline V CDR1 and CDR2: GTSNPN, SVGIG (reference sequence). The CDR3 coding sequence is TGTGCCTCCTCGCCCGGTGGGGGGTATGGCTACACCTTC. Amino acids: CASSPGGGYGYTF.

The chain is built from TRBV11-2 and TRBJ1-2, with D unresolved. CDR1 and CDR2 from the germline V gene are SGHAT and FQNNGV. V was cut by 1 base and J by 0 bases, with 12 bases left in between. This CDR3 spans 16 amino acids. The CDR3 nucleotides read TGTGCCAGCAGCTTAGCGTGGACGGACTCTAACTATGGCTACACCTTC. This gives the protein CASSLAWTDSNYGYTF.

V usage is TRBV6-6 and J usage is TRBJ1-1, with a weak D call TRBD1 (6 bases). The CDR3 sequence is 18 residues long. Germline assignment: CDR1 MNHNY and CDR2 SVGAGI (reference sequence). With 5 bases removed from V and 2 bases from J, the gap between germline ends came to 24 bases. CDR3 residues: CASSPRSQGRGGNTEAFF. Here the CDR3 DNA reads TGTGCCAGCAGTCCAAGGTCCCAGGGGAGGGGGGGTAACACTGAAGCTTTCTTT.

The chain joins TRBV6-5 to TRBJ2-7, with D possibly TRBD1 on 6 matching bases. The germline V gene encodes CDR1 MNHEY and CDR2 SVGAGI. The CDR3 has 15 residues. The V and J ends lost 6 bases and 0 bases respectively, with 15 bases between them. The CDR3 protein is CASSPDRSRSYEQYF. The CDR3 nucleotides read TGTGCCAGCAGCCCCGACAGGAGCCGCTCCTACGAGCAGTACTTC.

The rearrangement links TRBV6-6 to TRBJ2-7; 8 bases are shared with TRBD1. V was clipped by 0 bases and J by 6 bases; unmatched bases: 7. The CDR3 covers 15 residues. The germline V gene encodes CDR1 MNHNY and CDR2 SVGAGI (reference sequence). The CDR3 nucleotides are TGTGCCAGCAGTTACTCGACAGGGGACATGGGCGAGCAGTACTTC. Amino acid sequence: CASSYSTGDMGEQYF.

The chain combines TRBV7-6 with TRBJ1-6, with D tentatively TRBD1 (6 bases). This CDR3 region has 18 residues. V was pared by 1 base and J by 0 bases, with 13 bases between. The germline V gene has CDR1 SGHVS and CDR2 FNYEAQ. Written as DNA, the CDR3 is TGTGCCAGCAGCTTAGTGGGGGGCCCGAGCTCCTATAATTCACCCCTCCACTTT. Its protein product is CASSLVGGPSSYNSPLHF.

The chain has TRBV6-1 and TRBJ2-2; D uncertain. CDR1 and CDR2 from the germline V gene are MNHNS and SASEGT. The CDR3 spans 14 residues. Trimming pared 3 bases from V and 6 bases from J, leaving 11 bases between. The CDR3 region is CASSDGIEAGELFF. CDR3 in DNA: TGTGCCAGCAGTGACGGAATAGAAGCCGGGGAGCTGTTTTTT.

In DNA form, the CDR3 reads TGCGCCAGCACCTCCGGGACAACCACCGGGGAGCTGTTTTTT. It translates to CASTSGTTTGELFF. The chain employs TRBV5-1 and TRBJ2-2, with D possibly TRBD1 on 6 matching bases. Trimming cost V 6 bases and J 4 bases, with 13 bases left between them. From germline, CDR1 is SGHRS and CDR2 YFSETQ. The CDR3 extends over 14 amino acids. Supplemented by reference TRBV5-1 and TRBJ2-2, the full variable domain reads KAGVTQTPRYLIKTRGQQVTLSCSPISGHRSVSWYQQTPGQGLQFLFEYFSETQRNKGNFPGRFSGRQFSNSRSEMNVSTLELGDSALYLCASTSGTTTGELFFGEGSRLTVL.

With respect to this clone: At one end the junction does not follow the germline gene, possibly because of a read error. The chain employs TRBV6-5 and TRBJ1-2; weak D call: TRBD1 (6 bases). Germline V CDR1 and CDR2: MNHEY, SVGAGI. CDR3 length: 14 amino acids. The CDR3 region is CTSRKTGPNYGYTF. As DNA, the CDR3 is TGTACCAGCAGGAAGACAGGACCTAACTATGGCTACACCTTC.

V usage is TRBV18 and J usage is TRBJ1-1; possible D gene TRBD1, 6 bases. The CDR3 spans 12 residues. CDR1 and CDR2 (germline): KGHSH, LQKENI. Trimming shortened V by 4 bases and J by 4 bases, and 7 bases separated the two germline ends. The CDR3 DNA sequence: TGTGCCAGCTCACGCAGGGGCACTGAAGCTTTCTTT. Translating it yields CASSRRGTEAFF.

This chain joins TRBV10-3 and TRBJ1-1; D might be TRBD1 (5 bases). V was pared by 0 bases and J by 5 bases, with 13 bases between. From germline, CDR1 is ENHRY and CDR2 SYGVKD. The CDR3 totals 15 residues. The CDR3 region is CAISESGGLWTEAFF. CDR3 DNA: TGTGCCATCAGTGAGTCCGGGGGACTGTGGACTGAAGCTTTCTTT.

The rearrangement links TRBV18 to TRBJ1-2, with 7 bases that match TRBD1. Germline V gene data show CDR1 as KGHSH and CDR2 as LQKENI. CDR3 length: 14 amino acids. The ends lost 3 bases at V and 4 bases at J; junction bases unmatched: 5. This chain's CDR3 is CASSPLGQPYGYTF. CDR3 coding DNA: TGTGCCAGCTCACCCCTGGGACAGCCCTATGGCTACACCTTC.

The V call is TRBV7-9, the J call TRBJ1-5; D is undetermined. V shed 2 bases and J shed 3 bases, with 2 bases lying between them. This CDR3 region has 12 residues. CDR1 and CDR2 from the germline V gene are SEHNR and FQNEAQ (reference sequence). As DNA, the CDR3 is TGTGCCAGCAGCTTACCCAATCAGCCCCAGCATTTT. Amino acid sequence: CASSLPNQPQHF.

V gene TRBV5-4 combines with J gene TRBJ1-3; 8 bases map to TRBD1. Germline values: CDR1 SGHNT, CDR2 YYREEE (reference sequence). V gave up 4 bases and J gave up 1 base; unmatched junction bases: 7. The CDR3 consists of 16 residues. The CDR3 here is CASSDKQGGSGNTIYF. The CDR3 region has the DNA TGTGCCAGCAGCGACAAACAGGGGGGTTCTGGAAACACCATATATTTT.

This chain joins TRBV5-4 and TRBJ1-2, with TRBD1 matching 7 bases. J lost 8 bases, V lost 4 bases, and 8 bases had no gene match. The CDR3 is 13 residues long. CDR1 is SGHNT, CDR2 YYREEE, per germline (reference sequence). CDR3 bases: TGTGCCAGCAGCATACAGGGGACTGGGGGCTACACCTTC. As protein: CASSIQGTGGYTF.

The V and J genes are TRBV7-2 and TRBJ1-2; 10 bases agree with TRBD1. From germline, CDR1 is SGHTA and CDR2 FQGNSA. The junction had 10 bases not matched to a gene; V was cut back by 5 bases and J by 4 bases. This CDR3 spans 16 amino acids. Written as DNA, the CDR3 is TGTGCCAGCAGCCCCGGGACAGGGGTGGCTGGCTATGGCTACACCTTC. Encoded protein: CASSPGTGVAGYGYTF.

The genes are TRBV2 and TRBJ2-1; 9 nucleotides match TRBD2. The germline V gene encodes CDR1 SNHLY and CDR2 FYNNEI. V dropped 3 bases and J dropped 4; count of bases not matched to a gene: 7. CDR3 length equals 16 residues. Here the CDR3 DNA reads TGTGCCAGCAGTGAGGTTAGCGGGGGACAATACAATGAGCAGTTCTTC. This gives the protein CASSEVSGGQYNEQFF. The entire variable domain, with the rest obtained from reference TRBV2 and TRBJ2-1, is as follows: EPEVTQTPSHQVTQMGQEVILRCVPISNHLYFYWYRQILGQKVEFLVSFYNNEISEKSEIFDDQFSVERPDGSNFTLKIRSTKLEDSAMYFCASSEVSGGQYNEQFFGPGTRLTVL.

The chain is built from TRBV21-1 and TRBJ1-6; the DNA was not compared with TRBD1, the D call given in the table. TRBV21-1 is a known pseudogene. This CDR3 contains 16 residues. The CDR3 region is CASSKVWDRHNSPLHF. In DNA form, the CDR3 reads TGTGCCAGCAGCAAAGTCTGGGACAGGCATAATTCACCCCTCCACTTT.